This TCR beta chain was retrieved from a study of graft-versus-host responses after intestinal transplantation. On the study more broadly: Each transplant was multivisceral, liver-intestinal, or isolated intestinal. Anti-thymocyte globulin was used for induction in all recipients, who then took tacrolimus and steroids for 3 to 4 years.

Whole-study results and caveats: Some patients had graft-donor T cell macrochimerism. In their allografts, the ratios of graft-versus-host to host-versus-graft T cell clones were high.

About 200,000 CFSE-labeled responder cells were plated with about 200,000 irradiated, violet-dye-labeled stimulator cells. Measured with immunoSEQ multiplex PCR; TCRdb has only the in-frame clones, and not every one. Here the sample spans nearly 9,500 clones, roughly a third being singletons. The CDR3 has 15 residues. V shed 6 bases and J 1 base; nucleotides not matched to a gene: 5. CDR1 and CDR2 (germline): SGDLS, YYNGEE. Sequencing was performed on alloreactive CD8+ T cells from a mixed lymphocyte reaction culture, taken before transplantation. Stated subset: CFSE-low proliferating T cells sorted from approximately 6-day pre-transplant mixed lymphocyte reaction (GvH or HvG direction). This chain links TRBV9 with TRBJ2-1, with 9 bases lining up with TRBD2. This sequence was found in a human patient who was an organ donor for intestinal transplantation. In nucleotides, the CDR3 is TGTGCCAGCACCCGCGGGGGGGCGTCCTACAATGAGCAGTTCTTC. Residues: CASTRGGASYNEQFF.